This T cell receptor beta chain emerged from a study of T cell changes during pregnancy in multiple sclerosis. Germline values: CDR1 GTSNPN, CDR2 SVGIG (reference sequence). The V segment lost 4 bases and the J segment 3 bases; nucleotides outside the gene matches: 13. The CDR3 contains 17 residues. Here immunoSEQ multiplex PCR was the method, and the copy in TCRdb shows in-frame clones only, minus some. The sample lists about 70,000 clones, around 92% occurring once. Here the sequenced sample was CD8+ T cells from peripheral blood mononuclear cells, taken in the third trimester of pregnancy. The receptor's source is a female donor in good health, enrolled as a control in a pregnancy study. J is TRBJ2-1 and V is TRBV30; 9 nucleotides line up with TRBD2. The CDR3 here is CAWKSRLAGVYYNEQFF. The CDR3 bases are TGTGCCTGGAAAAGTCGGTTAGCGGGGGTTTACTACAATGAGCAGTTCTTC.